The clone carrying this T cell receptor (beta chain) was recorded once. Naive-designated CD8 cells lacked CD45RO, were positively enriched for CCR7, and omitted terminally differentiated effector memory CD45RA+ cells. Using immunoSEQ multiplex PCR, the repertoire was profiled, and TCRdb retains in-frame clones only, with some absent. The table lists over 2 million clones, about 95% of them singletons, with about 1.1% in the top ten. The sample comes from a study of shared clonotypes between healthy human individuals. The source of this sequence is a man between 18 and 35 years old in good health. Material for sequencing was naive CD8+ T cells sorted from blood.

This CDR3 reads CASSNTESPYEQYF. The CDR3 nucleotides read TGTGCCAGCAGCAATACAGAATCCCCCTACGAGCAGTACTTC. This chain joins TRBV7-9 and TRBJ2-7; D unclear. Deletions cut 5 bases from V and 2 bases from J, with 13 bases between. The CDR3 loop spans 14 amino acids. Germline loops: CDR1 SEHNR, CDR2 FQNEAQ (reference sequence).